This T cell receptor beta chain was obtained from a study of CD4 and CD8 cells across lung adenocarcinoma regions. A single record per CDR3 protein comes from TCRdb applying MiXCR to the PCR reads. Of some 9,600 distinct CDR3 sequences in the sample, about 46% were seen once. Looked up from germline, CDR1 is MDHEN and CDR2 is SYDVKM. CDR3 size: 15 residues. The patients had localized lung adenocarcinoma, a non-small cell subtype. V usage is TRBV28 and J usage is TRBJ2-5, with TRBD2 identical over 13 bases. The J call may be incorrect, as the DNA end agrees better with TRBJ2-1. This clonotype was obtained from a female donor with lung adenocarcinoma. The CD4 and CD8 labels of this study may be unreliable. The specimen sequenced was CD4+ T cells from the margin of a lung tumor. CDR3 DNA sequence: TGTGCCAGCAGCGGACGGGGACTAGCGGGACCTCAGCAGTTCTTC. It encodes CASSGRGLAGPQQFF.